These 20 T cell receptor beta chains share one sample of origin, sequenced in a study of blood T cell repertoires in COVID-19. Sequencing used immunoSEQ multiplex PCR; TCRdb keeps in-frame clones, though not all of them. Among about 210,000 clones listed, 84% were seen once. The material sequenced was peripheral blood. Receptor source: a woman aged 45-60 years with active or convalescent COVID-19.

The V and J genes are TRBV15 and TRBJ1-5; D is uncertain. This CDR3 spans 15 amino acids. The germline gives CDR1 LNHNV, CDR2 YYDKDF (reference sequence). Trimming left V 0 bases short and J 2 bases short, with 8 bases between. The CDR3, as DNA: TGTGCCACCAGCAGAGATAGAGAGCGCAATCAGCCCCAGCATTTT. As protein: CATSRDRERNQPQHF.

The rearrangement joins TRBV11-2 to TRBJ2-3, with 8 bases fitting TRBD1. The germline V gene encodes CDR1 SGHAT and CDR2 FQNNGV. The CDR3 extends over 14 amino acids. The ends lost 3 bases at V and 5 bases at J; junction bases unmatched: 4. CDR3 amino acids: CASSFRGRIDTQYF. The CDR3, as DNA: TGTGCCAGCAGCTTCAGGGGGCGCATAGATACGCAGTATTTT.

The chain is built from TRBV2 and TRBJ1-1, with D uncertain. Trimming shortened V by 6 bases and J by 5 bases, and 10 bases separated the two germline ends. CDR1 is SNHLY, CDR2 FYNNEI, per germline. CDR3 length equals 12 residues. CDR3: CASSQRRTEAFF. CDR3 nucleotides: TGTGCCAGCAGCCAGCGTAGGACTGAAGCTTTCTTT.

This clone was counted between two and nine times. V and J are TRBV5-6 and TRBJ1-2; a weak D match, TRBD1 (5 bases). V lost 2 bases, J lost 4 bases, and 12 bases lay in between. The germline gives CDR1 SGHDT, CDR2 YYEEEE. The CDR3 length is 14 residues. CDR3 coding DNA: TGTGCCAGCAGCTTTATCGACAGCCCCTATGGCTACACCTTC. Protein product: CASSFIDSPYGYTF.

The CDR3 sequence is CASSLQGGNSNQPQHF. CDR3 nucleotides: TGCGCCAGCAGCCTACAGGGGGGGAATAGCAATCAGCCCCAGCATTTT. The chain recombines TRBV4-1 with TRBJ1-5, with 8 bases matching TRBD1. Germline CDR1 and CDR2: MGHRA and YSYEKL. J was trimmed by 0 bases and V by 4 bases; bases with no gene match: 5. The CDR3 is 16 residues long.

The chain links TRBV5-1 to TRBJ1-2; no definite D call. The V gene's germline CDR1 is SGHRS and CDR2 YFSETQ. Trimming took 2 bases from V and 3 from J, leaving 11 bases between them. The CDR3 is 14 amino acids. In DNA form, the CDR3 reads TGCGCCAGCAGCTTCAGCGGGGTGCACTATGGCTACACCTTC. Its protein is CASSFSGVHYGYTF.

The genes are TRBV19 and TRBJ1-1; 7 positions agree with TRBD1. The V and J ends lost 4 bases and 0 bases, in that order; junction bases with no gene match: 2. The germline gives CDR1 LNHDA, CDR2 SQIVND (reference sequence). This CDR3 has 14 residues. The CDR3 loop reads CASSTDRMNTEAFF. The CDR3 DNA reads TGTGCCAGTAGTACGGACAGGATGAACACTGAAGCTTTCTTT. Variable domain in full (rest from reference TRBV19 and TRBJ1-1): DGGITQSPKYLFRKEGQNVTLSCEQNLNHDAMYWYRQDPGQGLRLIYYSQIVNDFQKGDIAEGYSVSREKKESFPLTVTSAQKNPTAFYLCASSTDRMNTEAFFGQGTRLTVV.

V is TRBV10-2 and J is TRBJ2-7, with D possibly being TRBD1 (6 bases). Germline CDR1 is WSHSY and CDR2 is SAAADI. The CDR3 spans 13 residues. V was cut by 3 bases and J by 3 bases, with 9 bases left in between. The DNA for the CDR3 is TGCGCCAGCAGTGACAGGGGCAGCTACGAGCAGTACGTC. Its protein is CASSDRGSYEQYV.

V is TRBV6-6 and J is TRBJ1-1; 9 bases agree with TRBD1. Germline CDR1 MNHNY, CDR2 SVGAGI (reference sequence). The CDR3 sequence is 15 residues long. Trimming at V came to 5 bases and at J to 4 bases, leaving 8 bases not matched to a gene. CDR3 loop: CASSRSGTGSTEAFF. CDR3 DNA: TGTGCCAGCAGTCGCTCCGGGACAGGGAGCACTGAAGCTTTCTTT.

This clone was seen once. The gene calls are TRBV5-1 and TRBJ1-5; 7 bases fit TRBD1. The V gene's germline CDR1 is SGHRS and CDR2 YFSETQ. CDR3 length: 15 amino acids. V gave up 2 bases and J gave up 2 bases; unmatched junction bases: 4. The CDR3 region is CASSFEGAGNQPQHF. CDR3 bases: TGCGCCAGCAGCTTCGAGGGGGCCGGCAATCAGCCCCAGCATTTT.

CDR3 bases: TGTGCCAGTAGCCGGAGGACAGGGGGCAATCAGCCCCAGCATTTT. Its protein product is CASSRRTGGNQPQHF. This chain connects TRBV19 to TRBJ1-5, with TRBD1 matching 9 bases. The CDR3 sequence is 15 residues long. J gave up 2 bases and V 6 bases, and 5 bases lay outside the gene matches. CDR1 is LNHDA and CDR2 is SQIVND in the germline V gene (reference sequence). The entire variable domain, with the rest obtained from reference TRBV19 and TRBJ1-5, is as follows: DGGITQSPKYLFRKEGQNVTLSCEQNLNHDAMYWYRQDPGQGLRLIYYSQIVNDFQKGDIAEGYSVSREKKESFPLTVTSAQKNPTAFYLCASSRRTGGNQPQHFGDGTRLSIL.

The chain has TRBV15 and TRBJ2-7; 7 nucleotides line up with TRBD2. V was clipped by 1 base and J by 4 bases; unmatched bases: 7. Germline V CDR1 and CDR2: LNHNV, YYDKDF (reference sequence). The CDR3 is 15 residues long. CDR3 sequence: CATSRGPAGLYEQYF. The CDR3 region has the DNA TGTGCCACCAGCAGAGGCCCAGCGGGGCTATACGAGCAGTACTTC.

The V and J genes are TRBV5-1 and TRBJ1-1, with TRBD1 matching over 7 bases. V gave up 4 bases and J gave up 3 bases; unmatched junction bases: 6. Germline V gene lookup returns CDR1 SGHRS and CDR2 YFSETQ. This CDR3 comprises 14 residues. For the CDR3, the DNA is TGCGCCAGCAGCGACAGGGTTGGGCACACTGAAGCTTTCTTT. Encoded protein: CASSDRVGHTEAFF.

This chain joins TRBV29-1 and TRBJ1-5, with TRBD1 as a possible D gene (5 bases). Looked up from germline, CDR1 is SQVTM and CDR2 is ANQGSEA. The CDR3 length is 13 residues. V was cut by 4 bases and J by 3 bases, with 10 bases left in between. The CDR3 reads CSVGQGNNQPQHF. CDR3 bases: TGCAGCGTTGGGCAGGGCAACAATCAGCCCCAGCATTTT.

The CDR3, as DNA: TGTGCCAGCAGCTTAGAAGGGGGCTGGAGAACTGAAGCTTTCTTT. Translated, it gives CASSLEGGWRTEAFF. The rearrangement joins TRBV11-2 to TRBJ1-1; 7 bases line up with TRBD1. This CDR3 is 15 amino acids long. J lost 5 bases, V lost 0 bases, and 6 bases had no gene match. Germline CDR1 SGHAT, CDR2 FQNNGV.

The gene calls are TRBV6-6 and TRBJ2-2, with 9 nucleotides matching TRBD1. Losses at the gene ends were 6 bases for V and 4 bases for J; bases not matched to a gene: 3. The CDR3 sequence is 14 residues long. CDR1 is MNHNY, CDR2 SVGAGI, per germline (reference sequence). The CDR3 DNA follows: TGTGCCAGCAGCGGACAGGGGAGCACCGGGGAGCTGTTTTTT. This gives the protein CASSGQGSTGELFF.

CDR3 sequence: CASHTTVSGNYGYTF. DNA of the CDR3: TGCGCCAGCCATACTACGGTATCGGGAAACTATGGCTACACCTTC. The rearrangement uses TRBV5-1 and TRBJ1-2; D remains unclear. This CDR3 comprises 15 residues. Per germline, CDR1 SGHRS and CDR2 YFSETQ. V was pared by 7 bases and J by 2 bases, with 18 bases between.

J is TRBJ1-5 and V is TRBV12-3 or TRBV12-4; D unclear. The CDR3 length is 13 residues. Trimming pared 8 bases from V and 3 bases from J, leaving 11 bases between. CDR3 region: CASGVGVNQPQHF. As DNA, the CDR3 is TGTGCCAGCGGTGTAGGAGTCAATCAGCCCCAGCATTTT.

CDR3 amino acids: CATSSPPLNSPLHF. CDR3 sequence (DNA): TGTGCCACCAGCAGCCCCCCCCTTAATTCACCCCTCCACTTT. J is TRBJ1-6 and V is TRBV15, with D unresolved. This CDR3 spans 14 amino acids. CDR1 LNHNV and CDR2 YYDKDF come from the germline V gene (reference sequence). Trimming removed 3 bases from V and 6 bases from J, with 9 bases in between.

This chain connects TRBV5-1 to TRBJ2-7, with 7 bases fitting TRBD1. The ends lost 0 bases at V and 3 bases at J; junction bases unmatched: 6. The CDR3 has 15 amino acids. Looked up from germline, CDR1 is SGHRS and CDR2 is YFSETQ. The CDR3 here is CASSLEPGQFYEQYF. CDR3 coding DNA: TGCGCCAGCAGCTTGGAACCGGGACAGTTCTACGAGCAGTACTTC.